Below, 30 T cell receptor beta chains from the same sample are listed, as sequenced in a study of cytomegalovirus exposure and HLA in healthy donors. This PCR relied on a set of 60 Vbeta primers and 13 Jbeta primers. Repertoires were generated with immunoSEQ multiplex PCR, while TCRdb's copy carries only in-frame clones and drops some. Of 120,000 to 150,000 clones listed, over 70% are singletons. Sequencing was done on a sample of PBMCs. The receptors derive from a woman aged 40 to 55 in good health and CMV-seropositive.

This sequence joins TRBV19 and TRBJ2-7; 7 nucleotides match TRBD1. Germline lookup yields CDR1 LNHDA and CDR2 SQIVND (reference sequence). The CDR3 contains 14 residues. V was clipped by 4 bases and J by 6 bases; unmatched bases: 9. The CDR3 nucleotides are TGTGCCAGTAGTAAGGGGGCAGGGGTGACCGAGCAGTACTTC. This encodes CASSKGAGVTEQYF.

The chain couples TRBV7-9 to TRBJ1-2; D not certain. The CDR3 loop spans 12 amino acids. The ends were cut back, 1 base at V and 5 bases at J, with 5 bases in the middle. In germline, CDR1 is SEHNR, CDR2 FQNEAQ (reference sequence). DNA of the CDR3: TGTGCCAGCAGCTTAGACGGTTATGGCTACACCTTC. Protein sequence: CASSLDGYGYTF.

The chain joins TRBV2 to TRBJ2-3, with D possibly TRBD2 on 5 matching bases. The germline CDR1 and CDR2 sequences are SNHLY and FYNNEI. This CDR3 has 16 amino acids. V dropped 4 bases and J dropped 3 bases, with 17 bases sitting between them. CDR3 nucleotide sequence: TGTGCCAGCAGTGTAGGCTCGAGACTACCAACAGATACGCAGTATTTT. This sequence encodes CASSVGSRLPTDTQYF. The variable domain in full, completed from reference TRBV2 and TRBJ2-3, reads EPEVTQTPSHQVTQMGQEVILRCVPISNHLYFYWYRQILGQKVEFLVSFYNNEISEKSEIFDDQFSVERPDGSNFTLKIRSTKLEDSAMYFCASSVGSRLPTDTQYFGPGTRLTVL.

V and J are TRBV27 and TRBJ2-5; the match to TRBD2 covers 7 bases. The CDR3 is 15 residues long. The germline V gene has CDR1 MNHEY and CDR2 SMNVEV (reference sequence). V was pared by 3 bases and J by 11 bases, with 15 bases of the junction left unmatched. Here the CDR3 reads CASSFGWGTLREQYF. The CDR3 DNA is TGTGCCAGCAGTTTCGGGTGGGGTACGCTGCGGGAGCAGTACTTC.

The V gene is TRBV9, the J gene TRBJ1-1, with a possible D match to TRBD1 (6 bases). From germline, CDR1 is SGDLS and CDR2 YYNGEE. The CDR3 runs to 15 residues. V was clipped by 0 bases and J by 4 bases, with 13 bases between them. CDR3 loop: CASSVGQASTTEAFF. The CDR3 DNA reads TGTGCCAGCAGCGTAGGACAGGCTAGCACCACTGAAGCTTTCTTT.

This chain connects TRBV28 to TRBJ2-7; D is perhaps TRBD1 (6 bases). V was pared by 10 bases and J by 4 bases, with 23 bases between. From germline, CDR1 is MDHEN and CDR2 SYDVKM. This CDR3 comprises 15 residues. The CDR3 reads CAIQGKNRVSYEQYF. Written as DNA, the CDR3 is TGTGCCATCCAGGGGAAGAACAGGGTATCTTACGAGCAGTACTTC.

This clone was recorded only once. CDR3 nucleotides: TGTGCCAGCAGTCGAGGGACAGGGACTAACTATGGCTACACCTTC. It encodes CASSRGTGTNYGYTF. This chain links TRBV6-1 with TRBJ1-2; 9 bases align to TRBD1. The germline CDR1 and CDR2 sequences are MNHNS and SASEGT. The CDR3 totals 15 residues. The junction had 4 bases not matched to a gene; V was cut back by 5 bases and J by 0 bases.

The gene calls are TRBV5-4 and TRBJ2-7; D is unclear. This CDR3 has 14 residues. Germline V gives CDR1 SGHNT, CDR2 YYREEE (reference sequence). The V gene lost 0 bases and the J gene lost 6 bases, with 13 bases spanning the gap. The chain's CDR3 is CASSLAHLPGEQYF. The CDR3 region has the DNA TGTGCCAGCAGCTTGGCACATCTCCCAGGCGAGCAGTACTTC.

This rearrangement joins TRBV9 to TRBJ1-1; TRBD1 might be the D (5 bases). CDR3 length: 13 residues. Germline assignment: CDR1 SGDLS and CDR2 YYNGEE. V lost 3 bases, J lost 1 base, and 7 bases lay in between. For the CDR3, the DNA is TGTGCCAGCAGCGCCACAGGGAACACTGAAGCTTTCTTT. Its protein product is CASSATGNTEAFF.

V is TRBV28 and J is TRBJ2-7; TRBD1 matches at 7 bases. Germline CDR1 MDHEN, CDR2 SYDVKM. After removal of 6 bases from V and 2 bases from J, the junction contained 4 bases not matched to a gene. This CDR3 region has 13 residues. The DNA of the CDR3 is TGTGCCAGCAGAATAGGGGGCACCTACGAGCAGTACTTC. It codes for CASRIGGTYEQYF. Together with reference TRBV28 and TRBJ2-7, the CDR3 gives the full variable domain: DVKVTQSSRYLVKRTGEKVFLECVQDMDHENMFWYRQDPGLGLRLIYFSYDVKMKEKGDIPEGYSVSREKKERFSLILESASTNQTSMYLCASRIGGTYEQYFGPGTRLTVT.

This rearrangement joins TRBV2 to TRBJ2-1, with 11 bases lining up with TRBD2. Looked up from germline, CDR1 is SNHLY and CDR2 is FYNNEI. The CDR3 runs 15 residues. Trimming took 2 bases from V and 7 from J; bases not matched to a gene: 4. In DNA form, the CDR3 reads TGTGCCAGCAGTGAACAAGGACTAGCGGGTAATGAGCAGTTCTTC. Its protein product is CASSEQGLAGNEQFF.

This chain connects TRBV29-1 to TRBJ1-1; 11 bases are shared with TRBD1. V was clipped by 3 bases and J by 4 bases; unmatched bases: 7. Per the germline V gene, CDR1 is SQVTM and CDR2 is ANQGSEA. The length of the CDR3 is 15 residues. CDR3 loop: CSVDPGQGGSTEAFF. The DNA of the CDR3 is TGCAGCGTTGACCCGGGACAGGGGGGGAGCACTGAAGCTTTCTTT.

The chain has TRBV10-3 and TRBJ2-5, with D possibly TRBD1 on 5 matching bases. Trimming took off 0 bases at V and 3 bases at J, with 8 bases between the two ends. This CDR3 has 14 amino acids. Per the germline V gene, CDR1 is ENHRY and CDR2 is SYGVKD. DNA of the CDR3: TGTGCCATCAGTGAGTCAGTAGGGGAAGAGACCCAGTACTTC. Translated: CAISESVGEETQYF.

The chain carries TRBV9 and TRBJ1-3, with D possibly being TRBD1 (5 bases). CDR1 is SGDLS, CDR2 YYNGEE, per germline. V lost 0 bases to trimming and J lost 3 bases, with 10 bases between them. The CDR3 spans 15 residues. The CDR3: CASSVGLGVGNTIYF. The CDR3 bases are TGTGCCAGCAGCGTAGGATTAGGGGTTGGAAACACCATATATTTT.

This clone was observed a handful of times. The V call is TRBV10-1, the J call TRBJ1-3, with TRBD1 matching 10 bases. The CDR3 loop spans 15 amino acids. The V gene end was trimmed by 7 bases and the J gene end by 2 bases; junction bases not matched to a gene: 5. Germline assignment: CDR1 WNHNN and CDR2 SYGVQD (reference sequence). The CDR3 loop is CASNRQGAAGNTIYF. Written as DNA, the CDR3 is TGCGCCAGCAATAGACAGGGGGCGGCTGGAAACACCATATATTTT.

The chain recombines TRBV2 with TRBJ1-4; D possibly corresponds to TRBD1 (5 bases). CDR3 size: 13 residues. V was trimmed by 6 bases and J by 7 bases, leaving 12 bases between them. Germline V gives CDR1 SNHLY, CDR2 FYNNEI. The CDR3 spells CASRGHPREKLFF. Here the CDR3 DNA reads TGTGCCAGCAGAGGACATCCGCGTGAAAAACTGTTTTTT.

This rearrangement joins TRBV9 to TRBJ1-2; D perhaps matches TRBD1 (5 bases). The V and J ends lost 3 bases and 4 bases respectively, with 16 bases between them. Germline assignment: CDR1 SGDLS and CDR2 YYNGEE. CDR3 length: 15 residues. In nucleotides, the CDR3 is TGTGCCAGCAGCGACTCCCCGCAGGGCGGCTATGGCTACACCTTC. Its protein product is CASSDSPQGGYGYTF.

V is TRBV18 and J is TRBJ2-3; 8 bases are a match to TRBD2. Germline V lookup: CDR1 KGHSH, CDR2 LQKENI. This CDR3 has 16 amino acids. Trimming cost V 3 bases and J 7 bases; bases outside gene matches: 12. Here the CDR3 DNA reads TGTGCCAGCTCACCGACGGGAGGGGCTGAGGATTATACGCAGTATTTT. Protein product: CASSPTGGAEDYTQYF.

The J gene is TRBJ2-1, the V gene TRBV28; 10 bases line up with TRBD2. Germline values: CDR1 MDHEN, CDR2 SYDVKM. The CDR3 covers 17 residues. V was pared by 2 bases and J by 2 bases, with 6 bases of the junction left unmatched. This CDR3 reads CASSLHPSGGPYNEQFF. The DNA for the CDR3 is TGTGCCAGCAGTTTACACCCTAGCGGGGGACCCTACAATGAGCAGTTCTTC.

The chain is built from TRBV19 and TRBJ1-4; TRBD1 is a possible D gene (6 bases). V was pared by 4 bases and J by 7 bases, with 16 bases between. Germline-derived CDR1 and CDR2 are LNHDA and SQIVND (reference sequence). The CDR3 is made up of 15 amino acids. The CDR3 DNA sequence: TGTGCCAGTAGTAGCCAGGGGTCGCTAACTGAAAAACTGTTTTTT. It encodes CASSSQGSLTEKLFF.

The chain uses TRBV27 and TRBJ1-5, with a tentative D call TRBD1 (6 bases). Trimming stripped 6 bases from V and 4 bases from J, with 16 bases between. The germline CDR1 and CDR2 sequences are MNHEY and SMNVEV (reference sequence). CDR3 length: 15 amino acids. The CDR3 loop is CASRPLGQQNQPQHF. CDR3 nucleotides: TGTGCCAGCAGACCTCTTGGACAGCAGAATCAGCCCCAGCATTTT.

CDR3 coding DNA: TGTGCCAGCAGCTTAGAAGCCCTGGCGGGGGCCGTCCAAGAGACCCAGTACTTC. Translated: CASSLEALAGAVQETQYF. This chain links TRBV11-2 with TRBJ2-5, with D possibly being TRBD2 (7 bases). Per the germline V gene, CDR1 is SGHAT and CDR2 is FQNNGV. The CDR3 covers 18 residues. V lost 0 bases and J lost 1, with 18 bases in between.

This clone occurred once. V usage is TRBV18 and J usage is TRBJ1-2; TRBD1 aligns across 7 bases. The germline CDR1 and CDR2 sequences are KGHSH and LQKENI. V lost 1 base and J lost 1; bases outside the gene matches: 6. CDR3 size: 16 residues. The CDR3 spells CASSPQGASHNYGYTF. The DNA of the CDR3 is TGTGCCAGCTCACCACAGGGGGCCTCCCATAACTATGGCTACACCTTC.

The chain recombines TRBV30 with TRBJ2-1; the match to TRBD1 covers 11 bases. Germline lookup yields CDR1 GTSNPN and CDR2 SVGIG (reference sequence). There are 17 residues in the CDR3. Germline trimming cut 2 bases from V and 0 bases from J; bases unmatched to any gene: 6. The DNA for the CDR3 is TGTGCCTGGAGTCGTCCCGGGACAGGGGGCTCCTACAATGAGCAGTTCTTC. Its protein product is CAWSRPGTGGSYNEQFF.

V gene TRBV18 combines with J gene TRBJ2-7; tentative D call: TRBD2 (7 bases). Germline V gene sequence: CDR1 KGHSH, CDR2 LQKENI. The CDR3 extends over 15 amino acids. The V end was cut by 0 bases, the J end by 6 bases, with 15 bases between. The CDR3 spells CASSPPLGGAFEQYF. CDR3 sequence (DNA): TGTGCCAGCTCACCACCCCTAGGGGGGGCCTTCGAGCAGTACTTC.

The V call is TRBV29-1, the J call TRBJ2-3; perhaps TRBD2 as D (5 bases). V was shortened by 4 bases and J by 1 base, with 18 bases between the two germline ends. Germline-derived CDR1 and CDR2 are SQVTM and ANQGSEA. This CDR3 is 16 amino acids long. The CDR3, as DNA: TGCAGCGTTGTCCCGACTGGCGGGTTACGCACAGATACGCAGTATTTT. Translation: CSVVPTGGLRTDTQYF.

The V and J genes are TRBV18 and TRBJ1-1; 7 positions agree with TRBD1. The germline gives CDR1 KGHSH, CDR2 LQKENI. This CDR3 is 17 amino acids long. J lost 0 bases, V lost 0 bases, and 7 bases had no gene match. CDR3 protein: CASSPPDRFIVNTEAFF. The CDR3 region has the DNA TGTGCCAGCTCACCACCGGACAGGTTCATAGTGAACACTGAAGCTTTCTTT.

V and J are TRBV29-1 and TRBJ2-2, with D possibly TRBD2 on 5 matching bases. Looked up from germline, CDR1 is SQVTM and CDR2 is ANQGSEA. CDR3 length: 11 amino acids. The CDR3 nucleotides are TGCATCTTAACTACGAATGGAGGGCTGTTTTTT. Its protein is CILTTNGGLFF.

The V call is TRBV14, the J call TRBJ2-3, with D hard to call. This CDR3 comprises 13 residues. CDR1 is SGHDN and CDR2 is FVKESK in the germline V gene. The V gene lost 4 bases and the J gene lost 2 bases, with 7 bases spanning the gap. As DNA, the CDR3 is TGTGCCAGCAGCCTCCCCAACACAGATACGCAGTATTTT. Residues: CASSLPNTDTQYF.

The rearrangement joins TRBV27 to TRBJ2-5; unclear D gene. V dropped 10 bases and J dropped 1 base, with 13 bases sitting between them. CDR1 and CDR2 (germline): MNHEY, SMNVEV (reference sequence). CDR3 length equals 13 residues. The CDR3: CATHGRRQETQYF. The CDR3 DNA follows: TGTGCCACCCACGGCAGGCGCCAAGAGACCCAGTACTTC.